This T cell receptor beta chain derives from a study of CD8 T cells in ankylosing spondylitis. Study observations and caveats: Reports say disease-linked clones showed up significantly more in matched ankylosing spondylitis synovial fluid. Disease-associated clonotypes exhibited CD8+ identity and were relatively infrequent in peripheral blood. Certain motif variants had earlier been reported in reactive arthritis synovial fluid and blood.

This clonotype was seen more than once but under ten times. As yet, its antigen is unknown. Mismatch with germline at one junction end may stem from a read error. The V gene's germline CDR1 is DFQATT and CDR2 SNEGSKA (reference sequence). The CDR3 totals 17 residues. Quantitative 5'-RACE with molecular barcodes produced the TCR beta libraries. TCRdb independently ran MiXCR on the 5' RACE reads; one entry per CDR3 protein. The sample carries about 240,000 distinct CDR3 sequences, approximately 9% recorded once. The chain carries TRBV20-1 and TRBJ2-1; D is possibly TRBD2 (6 bases). Sequencing was done on a sample of blood, either unsorted or a sorted T cell fraction (not recorded which). This receptor was taken from a male donor with ankylosing spondylitis or in good health (not recorded which). CDR3 nucleotide sequence: TGCTGTGCACTACGACTCCTAGGAGGGAGCTCCTACAATGAGCAGTTCTTC. It specifies CCALRLLGGSSYNEQFF.